The 28 T cell receptor beta chains reported below all come from one sample, sequenced in a study of cytomegalovirus exposure and HLA in healthy donors (dated 2017 in TCRdb). Libraries were prepared through the immunoSEQ multiplex PCR assay. As stored in TCRdb, this immuneACCESS dataset retains in-frame rearrangements with V and J assigned. A fraction of the clones does not appear; measured against another copy, unresolved V genes explain less than half of the discrepancy, and the remainder lacks a known reason. The sample has 200,000 to 250,000 clones on record, around nine tenths of them singletons. The biggest ten clones account for about 2.5% of the sample. Sequencing was done on a sample of PBMCs. These TCRs come from a man in his late teens or twenties in good health and CMV-seronegative.

The chain carries TRBV5-4 and TRBJ2-3, with 7 bases fitting TRBD2. The ends lost 4 bases at V and 1 base at J; junction bases unmatched: 18. The V gene's germline CDR1 is SGHNT and CDR2 YYREEE (reference sequence). The CDR3 contains 19 residues. CDR3 DNA: TGTGCCAGCAGCGCCACACTAGCGAGGAGGACTTATGGCACAGATACGCAGTATTTT. Amino acid sequence: CASSATLARRTYGTDTQYF.

A single count supports this clone. The rearrangement links TRBV27 to TRBJ1-1, with 10 bases matching TRBD1. The ends lost 8 bases at V and 7 bases at J; junction bases unmatched: 16. The CDR3 totals 16 residues. CDR1 is MNHEY, CDR2 SMNVEV, per germline (reference sequence). DNA of the CDR3: TGTGCCAGCCGTATGCCGGGACAGGGGACGTTCGGTGAAGCTTTCTTT. This encodes CASRMPGQGTFGEAFF.

The rearrangement uses TRBV7-9 and TRBJ2-2; tentatively, D is TRBD2 (5 bases). Trimming pared 3 bases from V and 2 bases from J, leaving 7 bases between. Germline CDR1 reads SEHNR; CDR2 reads FQNEAQ (reference sequence). CDR3 length: 14 amino acids. DNA of the CDR3: TGTGCCAGCAGCTTGGGGAGAAACACCGGGGAGCTGTTTTTT. Translation gives CASSLGRNTGELFF.

Only one count was recorded for this clone. The rearrangement joins TRBV6-5 to TRBJ2-3; 8 bases fit TRBD1. The CDR3 spans 14 residues. V shed 4 bases and J 4 bases; nucleotides not matched to a gene: 4. Germline V gene lookup returns CDR1 MNHEY and CDR2 SVGAGI. The CDR3 DNA follows: TGTGCCAGCAGTTCAGGGGGCGAGGCAGATACGCAGTATTTT. Residues: CASSSGGEADTQYF.

V usage is TRBV28 and J usage is TRBJ1-6; D uncertain. CDR3 length equals 15 residues. Germline V gene sequence: CDR1 MDHEN, CDR2 SYDVKM. With 1 base removed from V and 9 bases from J, the gap between germline ends came to 13 bases. The CDR3 DNA follows: TGTGCCAGCAGTTTATCTCGCCAGGTTCGTTCACCCCTCCACTTT. Translated: CASSLSRQVRSPLHF.

J is TRBJ2-3 and V is TRBV5-1, with 7 bases matching TRBD1. CDR3 length: 15 amino acids. The V and J ends lost 6 bases and 2 bases, in that order; junction bases with no gene match: 9. Per the germline V gene, CDR1 is SGHRS and CDR2 is YFSETQ. The CDR3 DNA follows: TGCGCCAGCACGTCGGCAGGGGGAGACACAGATACGCAGTATTTT. Translated: CASTSAGGDTDTQYF.

The V call is TRBV18, the J call TRBJ1-3, with D perhaps TRBD1 (6 bases). Germline loops: CDR1 KGHSH, CDR2 LQKENI. This CDR3 has 15 amino acids. Trimming shortened V by 6 bases and J by 4 bases, and 16 bases separated the two germline ends. The CDR3 DNA is TGTGCCAGCTCGACCACAGGGACTAGCGGAAACACCATATATTTT. This sequence encodes CASSTTGTSGNTIYF.

The chain employs TRBV28 and TRBJ2-7, with D perhaps matching TRBD1 (6 bases). This CDR3 contains 14 residues. Trimming cost V 8 bases and J 3 bases, with 17 bases left between them. Per germline, CDR1 MDHEN and CDR2 SYDVKM. Here the CDR3 reads CASGQWGQDYEQYF. CDR3 coding DNA: TGTGCCAGCGGGCAATGGGGACAAGACTACGAGCAGTACTTC.

J is TRBJ1-1 and V is TRBV4-1; tentative D call: TRBD1 (5 bases). Germline CDR1 and CDR2: MGHRA and YSYEKL. The CDR3 consists of 13 residues. The CDR3 nucleotides read TGCGCTTCAGCGCCACAGGCGAACACTGAAGCTTTCTTT. Amino acid sequence: CASAPQANTEAFF.

Written as DNA, the CDR3 is TGTGCCAGCAGCTTAGCGTGGGGGGGGTCCCCTTACGAGCAGTACTTC. It codes for CASSLAWGGSPYEQYF. The chain carries TRBV7-2 and TRBJ2-7, with TRBD2 matching over 7 bases. Trimming at V came to 0 bases and at J to 4 bases, leaving 9 bases not matched to a gene. The CDR3 is 16 residues long. Germline CDR1 SGHTA, CDR2 FQGNSA.

This chain links TRBV23-1 with TRBJ2-7; no clear D gene. TRBV23-1 is recorded as an ORF, its role being uncertain. The germline V and J ends were trimmed by 11 bases and 2 bases, with 10 bases remaining between them. CDR3 length equals 11 residues. The CDR3 DNA is TGCGCCGGCCTTTTGACCTACGAGCAGTACTTC. Protein sequence: CAGLLTYEQYF.

This chain connects TRBV7-8 to TRBJ1-2; the D is unclear. CDR1 is SGHVS and CDR2 is FQNEAQ in the germline V gene. Trimming pared 2 bases from V and 0 bases from J, leaving 4 bases between. The CDR3 is 13 residues long. CDR3 sequence (DNA): TGTGCCAGCAGCTTACGGGCTAACTATGGCTACACCTTC. Amino acids: CASSLRANYGYTF.

The chain combines TRBV9 with TRBJ2-5, with 7 nucleotides matching TRBD2. The V and J ends lost 2 bases and 1 base, in that order; junction bases with no gene match: 2. The V gene's germline CDR1 is SGDLS and CDR2 YYNGEE. The CDR3 contains 14 residues. In DNA form, the CDR3 reads TGTGCCAGCAGCGTGGGAGGGGTCCAAGAGACCCAGTACTTC. It specifies CASSVGGVQETQYF.

The gene calls are TRBV7-9 and TRBJ2-7; TRBD2 matches 11 bases. The CDR3 consists of 14 residues. The V and J ends lost 5 bases and 4 bases, in that order; junction bases with no gene match: 4. Germline-derived CDR1 and CDR2 are SEHNR and FQNEAQ (reference sequence). As DNA, the CDR3 is TGTGCCAGCAGCCCTGGGACTAGCGGTTACGAGCAGTACTTC. Encoded protein: CASSPGTSGYEQYF.

A single count supports this clone. The chain uses TRBV27 and TRBJ2-1, with 10 bases matching TRBD2. Germline V lookup: CDR1 MNHEY, CDR2 SMNVEV (reference sequence). Trimming took 2 bases from V and 1 from J; bases not matched to a gene: 8. The length of the CDR3 is 18 residues. CDR3 sequence reads: CASSLRERAGGSYNEQFF. CDR3 DNA: TGTGCCAGCAGTTTACGAGAGCGAGCGGGAGGGTCCTACAATGAGCAGTTCTTC.

The rearrangement joins TRBV27 to TRBJ2-7; 11 bases agree with TRBD2. The CDR3 sequence is 13 residues long. The V gene end was trimmed by 9 bases and the J gene end by 2 bases; junction bases not matched to a gene: 3. Germline V lookup: CDR1 MNHEY, CDR2 SMNVEV (reference sequence). The CDR3 sequence: CASGTSGPYEQYF. CDR3 DNA sequence: TGTGCCAGTGGGACTAGCGGTCCCTACGAGCAGTACTTC.

In its sample, this clone was seen a few times. The chain recombines TRBV4-1 with TRBJ2-5; D unresolved. V dropped 4 bases and J dropped 2 bases, with 5 bases sitting between them. The germline V gene has CDR1 MGHRA and CDR2 YSYEKL. The CDR3 has 12 amino acids. This CDR3 is CASSRQQETQYF. The DNA of the CDR3 is TGCGCCAGCAGCCGGCAGCAAGAGACCCAGTACTTC.

The count of this clone is one. V usage is TRBV6-4 and J usage is TRBJ2-7; D perhaps matches TRBD1 (6 bases). Germline loops: CDR1 MRHNA, CDR2 SNTAGT. The germline V and J ends were trimmed by 6 bases and 3 bases, with 18 bases remaining between them. This CDR3 is 15 amino acids long. In DNA, the CDR3 is TGTGCCAGCAGCCCCACAGGGTGCTATGTCTACGAGCAGTACTTC. This encodes CASSPTGCYVYEQYF.

This clone appeared once. The CDR3 sequence is CATGFDRLNEKLFF. In DNA form, the CDR3 reads TGCGCCACGGGATTCGACAGGTTGAATGAAAAACTGTTTTTT. The chain joins TRBV4-1 to TRBJ1-4, with D maybe TRBD1 (6 bases). Deletions cut 10 bases from V and 5 bases from J, with 17 bases between. This CDR3 is built from 14 residues. The germline V gene encodes CDR1 MGHRA and CDR2 YSYEKL.

The table lists this clone with a count of one. V and J are TRBV2 and TRBJ2-2; TRBD2 aligns across 7 bases. This CDR3 contains 14 residues. J was trimmed by 6 bases and V by 7 bases; bases with no gene match: 8. Germline-derived CDR1 and CDR2 are SNHLY and FYNNEI. CDR3 DNA sequence: TGTGCCAGCACCCCACGGGGGGTCGCCGGGGAGCTGTTTTTT. As protein: CASTPRGVAGELFF.

This clone has only one observation. The genes are TRBV5-6 and TRBJ2-1; D is perhaps TRBD1 (6 bases). CDR3 size: 17 residues. V lost 1 base, J lost 0 bases, and 14 bases lay in between. In germline, CDR1 is SGHDT, CDR2 YYEEEE. For the CDR3, the DNA is TGTGCCAGCAGCTTGTTTCCGGGACACAGCTCCTACAATGAGCAGTTCTTC. This encodes CASSLFPGHSSYNEQFF.

This rearrangement joins TRBV28 to TRBJ2-3; TRBD2 matches at 9 bases. Trimming at V came to 7 bases and at J to 1 base, leaving 12 bases not matched to a gene. Germline CDR1 reads MDHEN; CDR2 reads SYDVKM. The CDR3 is 17 residues long. The CDR3 is CASTWLAGWGRTDTQYF. CDR3 bases: TGTGCCAGCACGTGGCTAGCGGGGTGGGGGCGCACAGATACGCAGTATTTT.

The rearrangement joins TRBV14 to TRBJ2-7; 10 bases line up with TRBD2. The CDR3 has 15 amino acids. CDR1 is SGHDN, CDR2 FVKESK, per germline. V dropped 2 bases and J dropped 6; count of bases not matched to a gene: 7. Written as DNA, the CDR3 is TGTGCCAGCAGCCAACTACTAGCGGGATCTCTCGAGCAGTACTTC. As protein: CASSQLLAGSLEQYF.

The V gene is TRBV9, the J gene TRBJ2-1, with TRBD2 matching over 8 bases. Per germline, CDR1 SGDLS and CDR2 YYNGEE. After removal of 2 bases from V and 9 bases from J, the junction contained 16 bases not matched to a gene. The CDR3 consists of 17 residues. Here the CDR3 DNA reads TGTGCCAGCAGCGTCGGGGGGAGCGGGAGCTCTTCGGGTGAGCAGTTCTTC. Its translation is CASSVGGSGSSSGEQFF.

The chain couples TRBV14 to TRBJ1-1, with a weak D call TRBD1 (6 bases). This CDR3 is built from 13 residues. V was shortened by 1 base and J by 11 bases, with 14 bases between the two germline ends. Germline CDR1 SGHDN, CDR2 FVKESK. This CDR3 is CASSQVGGGLAFF. The CDR3 DNA is TGTGCCAGCAGCCAAGTGGGAGGGGGGTTGGCTTTCTTT.

This clone was seen once. The chain links TRBV6-5 to TRBJ1-6; TRBD1 might be the D (5 bases). Germline CDR1 and CDR2: MNHEY and SVGAGI. The CDR3 has 15 amino acids. Trimming removed 6 bases from V and 5 bases from J, with 14 bases in between. CDR3 DNA: TGTGCCAGCAGCCCCCCAAAGGGGAATAATTCACCCCTCCACTTT. This codes for CASSPPKGNNSPLHF.

The rearrangement links TRBV27 to TRBJ2-7, with D possibly matching TRBD2 (5 bases). CDR1 and CDR2 from the germline V gene are MNHEY and SMNVEV (reference sequence). This CDR3 has 13 amino acids. Trimming stripped 0 bases from V and 3 bases from J, with 6 bases between. CDR3 DNA: TGTGCCAGCAGTTTATCGCGGGTCTACGAGCAGTACTTC. It codes for CASSLSRVYEQYF.

This chain connects TRBV27 to TRBJ2-1; 9 bases are shared with TRBD2. The CDR3 loop spans 19 amino acids. The ends lost 8 bases at V and 2 bases at J; junction bases unmatched: 19. The germline gives CDR1 MNHEY, CDR2 SMNVEV (reference sequence). CDR3: CASRLKGLAGNLPYNEQFF. CDR3 DNA sequence: TGTGCCAGCCGACTTAAGGGGCTAGCGGGAAACCTCCCCTACAATGAGCAGTTCTTC.